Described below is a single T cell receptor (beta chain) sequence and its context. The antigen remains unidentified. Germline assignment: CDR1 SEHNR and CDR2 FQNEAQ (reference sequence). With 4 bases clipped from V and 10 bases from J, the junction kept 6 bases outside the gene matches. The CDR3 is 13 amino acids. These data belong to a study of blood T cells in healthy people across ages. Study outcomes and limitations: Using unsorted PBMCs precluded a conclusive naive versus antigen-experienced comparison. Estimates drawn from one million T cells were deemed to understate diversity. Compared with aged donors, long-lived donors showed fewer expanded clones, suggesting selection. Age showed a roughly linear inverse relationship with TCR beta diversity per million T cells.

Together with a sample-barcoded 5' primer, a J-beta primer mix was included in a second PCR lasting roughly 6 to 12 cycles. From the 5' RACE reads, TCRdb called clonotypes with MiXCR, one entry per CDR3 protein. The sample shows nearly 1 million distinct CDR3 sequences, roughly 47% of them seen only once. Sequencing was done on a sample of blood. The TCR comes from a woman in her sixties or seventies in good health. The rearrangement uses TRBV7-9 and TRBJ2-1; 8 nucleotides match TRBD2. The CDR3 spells CASSSLAGWEQFF. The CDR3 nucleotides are TGTGCCAGCAGCTCATTAGCGGGATGGGAGCAGTTCTTC.